This TCR beta chain was sequenced for a study of blood T cell repertoires in COVID-19 (dated by TCRdb to 2019 to 2021). In the study overall: Samples covering the acute and convalescent phases of COVID-19 were provided by collaborators in the United States, Italy and Spain. Subjects who had been exposed to COVID-19, were actively infected with it, or had recovered from it provided the deeply sampled blood TCRbeta repertoires that made up the dataset. The prospective study material was composed of cDNA or gDNA derived from T cells, B-cell-depleted T cells, or PBMCs. Where available, HLA class I and class II types were taken from metadata supplied by the sample provider and were not determined by assay-based typing. The repertoires were released in a freely available public database intended as a resource for research on the immune response to SARS-CoV-2. Samples were obtained from the ongoing ImmuneRACE study (first 160 participants) and from roughly 1,300 subjects provided by 6 global collaborators. Sample metadata almost always included a de-identified subject ID, COVID-19 status, age in years and sex.

This clone was detected once. The clone's antigen remains unknown. No base qualities exist here, and no much larger clone lies one base off it. Paper-wide results and their limitations: The quantity of clinical and demographic metadata differed by source and by participant and was supplied without curation.

Participants in the prospective study were aged about 18 to 95 years, lived in 20 to 30 United States geographic areas, and enrolled through a virtual design. In the prospective study, cohorts were assigned on the basis of participant-reported clinical history obtained from a screening survey and a study questionnaire. Each participant in the prospective study had whole blood, serum and a nasopharyngeal or oropharyngeal swab collected by mobile phlebotomists. Participants in the prospective study had the option to provide additional blood draws and questionnaires over an approximately 2-month period. Before DNA extraction, prospective study blood samples were shipped either frozen or at room temperature. The CDR3, cysteine through phenylalanine, is 13 amino acids long. The entry retains the CDR3 DNA only, 39 bases that are in frame from base 1. For CDR1 and CDR2, the germline V gene lists MNHEY and SVGAGI. Trimming removed 5 bases from V and 4 bases from J, leaving 10 bases between the germline ends.

TCRbeta CDR3 regions were amplified from genomic DNA by means of the immunoSEQ Assay, a bias-controlled multiplex PCR. The study's own analysis went as follows. Within the assay, amplification of reference gene primers was used to estimate how many nucleated cells each sample contained. To quantify the absolute abundance of each unique TCRbeta CDR3 rearrangement, sequence reads were collapsed and filtered. Productive Simpson clonality was computed per sample as the square root of Simpson's diversity index over productive rearrangements. TCRdb stores this immuneACCESS table with in-frame sequences only. Part of the clones is absent; in the studies checked, under half of the shortfall reflects unresolved V genes, and no reason is known for the rest. The DNA was the basis for D and trimming; V, J and clone size are from that table. The table for this sample lists fewer than 350,000 clones; nearly 90% of them were counted only once. The ten top clones hold about 1.7% of the sample.

The receptor comes from a woman in her late teens or twenties with acute COVID-19. The chain couples TRBV6-5 to TRBJ2-3, with no reliable assignment of the D segment. Sequencing was performed on PBMCs or T cells enriched from blood (not recorded which). The bases read TGTGCCAGCAGTCGGTCCCATTCAGATACGCAGTATTTT. Its translation is CASSRSHSDTQYF.